This TCR beta chain derives from a study of blood T cells in healthy people across ages (dated by TCRdb to the mid-2010s). Regarding the complete study: In model experiments, template switching captured about one uniquely barcoded TCR beta cDNA molecule for every two T cells. To track age-related changes in TCR beta repertoire diversity, the study relied on deep sequencing normalized with unique cDNA molecular identifiers. The donors were divided into four age groups: young (average approximately 17 years), middle-aged (approximately 42), aged (roughly 60) and long-lived (around 87). Donors of different ages were randomly distributed across sequencing lanes to avoid experimental bias. Two additional independent replicas of 1 million unique cDNA reads from the same blood draw were analyzed for two donors (one aged 18 to 29 and one aged 80 or older). Overall study results and their limits: The percentage of naive T cells measured by flow cytometry correlated strongly with observed TCR beta diversity. Observed TCR beta diversity per million T cells fell roughly linearly with age, and a significant reduction was already apparent by age around 40. Donor CMV infection status was unknown, potentially confounding age-related changes in expanded clonotypes. Since profiling was done on bulk unsorted PBMCs, naive and antigen-experienced compartments could not be conclusively compared. Total diversity estimates from one million sequenced T cells were considered lower bounds and underestimates. The long-lived group showed more naive CD4+ T cells, fewer expanded clones and increased TCR diversity than the aged group, suggesting age selection.

To note about this clonotype: Its antigen remains undetermined. Base qualities are not at hand, and no much larger clone is one base apart.

Receptors were amplified or captured by 5' RACE. Sequencer: Illumina HiSeq 2500. A second about 6 to 11 cycle PCR used a sample-barcoded 5' primer and a J-beta primer mix. A unique molecular identifier was introduced onto each TCR beta cDNA molecule by a template-switch 5' adaptor carrying 12 random nucleotides. Each sample yielded at least 2.5 million CDR3-containing paired-end reads. All of the RNA was converted into first-strand cDNA using the Mint cDNA synthesis kit, with a TRBC-specific oligonucleotide serving as the primer. Following uracil-DNA glycosylase treatment, all cDNA underwent a first 18-cycle PCR with the universal primers M1SS and BC2_uni_R. The authors' analysis ran thus. For normalization, 1 million high-quality reads were randomly selected from each sample, with every read carrying a distinct molecular identifier. Instead of being binned into consensus sequences, reads that shared molecular identifiers were thrown out. MiTCR, with a Q25 quality threshold and the strictest error-elimination algorithm, was used for CDR3 identification, clonotype clustering and error correction. A nonparametric unseen species model with Euler transformation was used to estimate a lower bound on total TCR beta diversity. The public reads were reprocessed in TCRdb via fastp at Q25 and MiXCR, keeping in-frame beta chains. One record per CDR3 amino acid sequence lists the most common genes and DNA. It is TCRdb's table, rather than the study itself, that gives the V and J calls and clone size. This sample is represented by fewer than 1,000,000 distinct CDR3 sequences; about half of them were singletons. Over 15% of the sample is held by the ten biggest clonotypes.

The germline V gene (reference sequence) provides CDR1 DFQATT and CDR2 SNEGSKA. The cysteine opens and the phenylalanine closes a CDR3 of 17 amino acids. Only the CDR3 DNA is retained, 51 bases long and in frame from the first base. Trimming takes 1 base off V and 2 bases off J; junction bases not matched to a gene: 12. The 39 donors, aged roughly 6 to 95 years, were systemically healthy Caucasian individuals from Russia. Around 10 milliliters of peripheral blood were drawn from each donor into EDTA-treated Vacutainer tubes. PBMCs were isolated by Ficoll-Paque density-gradient centrifugation, with at least 6 million obtained per sample. Total RNA, at least 6 micrograms per sample, was extracted from PBMCs with Trizol reagent. Naive CD45RAhigh/CD27high T cell percentages were measured by flow cytometry on a PBMC aliquot from every donor.

The TCR originated in a man older than 75 in good health. Sequencing input: blood. The sequence is built from TRBV20-1 and TRBJ2-3, and 7 junctional nucleotides match TRBD2. The CDR3 sequence is CSARADRASGPTDTQYF. The DNA sequence reads TGCAGTGCTAGAGCCGACCGAGCTAGCGGTCCCACAGATACGCAGTATTTT.